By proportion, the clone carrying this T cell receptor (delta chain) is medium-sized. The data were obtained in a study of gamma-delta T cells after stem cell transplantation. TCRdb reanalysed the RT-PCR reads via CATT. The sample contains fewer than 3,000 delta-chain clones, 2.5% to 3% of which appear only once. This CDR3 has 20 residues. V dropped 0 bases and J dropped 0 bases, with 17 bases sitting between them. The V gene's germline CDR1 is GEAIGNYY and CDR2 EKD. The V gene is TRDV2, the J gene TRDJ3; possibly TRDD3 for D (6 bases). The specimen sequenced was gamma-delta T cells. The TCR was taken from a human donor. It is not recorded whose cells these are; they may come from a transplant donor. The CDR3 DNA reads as TGTGCCTGTGACACCGGCTGGGGATCACCCAGCTCCTGGGACACCCGACAGATGTTTTTC. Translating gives CACDTGWGSPSSWDTRQMFF.